The 23 T cell receptor beta chains below were found in one sample sequenced in a study of T cell responses to AZD1222 COVID-19 vaccine. Sequencing used immunoSEQ multiplex PCR; TCRdb keeps in-frame clones, though not all of them. The sample has around 100,000 clones; 87% are singletons. The sample in question was peripheral blood, obtained on day 0 of MenACWY control vaccination. These receptor sequences come from an adult in good health.

For the CDR3, the DNA is TGTGCCAGCTCACCACGGAGGGATAACACCGGGGAGCTGTTTTTT. This sequence encodes CASSPRRDNTGELFF. V and J are TRBV18 and TRBJ2-2; a weak D match, TRBD2 (6 bases). From germline, CDR1 is KGHSH and CDR2 LQKENI. The germline V and J ends were trimmed by 1 base and 2 bases, with 8 bases remaining between them. The CDR3 covers 15 residues.

V gene TRBV18 combines with J gene TRBJ1-2, with D perhaps TRBD1 (6 bases). Deletions cut 4 bases from V and 5 bases from J, with 17 bases between. CDR1 is KGHSH and CDR2 is LQKENI in the germline V gene. The CDR3 length is 15 residues. CDR3 DNA sequence: TGTGCCAGCTCACGGGAAACAGGGACTCCGTATGGCTACACCTTC. Amino acids: CASSRETGTPYGYTF.

This chain links TRBV6-5 with TRBJ1-1, with no clear D. The CDR3 is 13 residues long. Germline loops: CDR1 MNHEY, CDR2 SVGAGI. The germline V and J ends were trimmed by 0 bases and 11 bases, with 13 bases remaining between them. For the CDR3, the DNA is TGTGCCAGCAGTTACTCTGCGGGAATGGCGGCTTTCTTT. As protein: CASSYSAGMAAFF.

The V gene is TRBV28, the J gene TRBJ2-1; unclear D gene. V lost 8 bases and J lost 7, with 6 bases in between. Germline V gene sequence: CDR1 MDHEN, CDR2 SYDVKM. The CDR3 extends over 10 amino acids. As DNA, the CDR3 is TGTGCCAGCTGCGGAAATGAGCAGTTCTTC. Amino acids: CASCGNEQFF.

The chain joins TRBV6-5 to TRBJ1-2; possibly TRBD1 for D (5 bases). Germline loops: CDR1 MNHEY, CDR2 SVGAGI. This CDR3 comprises 14 residues. The V end was cut by 6 bases, the J end by 1 base, with 12 bases between. The CDR3: CASRRGRVNYGYTF. CDR3 in DNA: TGTGCCAGCAGAAGGGGTAGAGTTAACTATGGCTACACCTTC.

V gene TRBV10-3 combines with J gene TRBJ1-1; a weak D match, TRBD1 (5 bases). The germline CDR1 and CDR2 sequences are ENHRY and SYGVKD. With 4 bases removed from V and 0 bases from J, the gap between germline ends came to 9 bases. The CDR3 is 14 residues long. CDR3 in amino acids: CAISAGGMNTEAFF. The CDR3 DNA is TGTGCCATCAGTGCCGGGGGAATGAACACTGAAGCTTTCTTT.

V gene TRBV28 combines with J gene TRBJ1-1; 7 bases are a match to TRBD1. Trimming cost V 8 bases and J 9 bases; bases outside gene matches: 9. Germline CDR1 is MDHEN and CDR2 is SYDVKM. The CDR3 is 12 amino acids. This CDR3 reads CASLQQRGQAFF. CDR3 in DNA: TGTGCCAGCCTGCAACAGAGGGGGCAAGCTTTCTTT.

The chain is built from TRBV4-3 and TRBJ2-1; TRBD2 matches at 13 bases. V gave up 0 bases and J gave up 0 bases; unmatched junction bases: 8. Germline loops: CDR1 LGHNA, CDR2 YSLEER. This CDR3 spans 20 amino acids. The CDR3 is CASSQEIQLAGGSSYNEQFF. The CDR3 DNA follows: TGCGCCAGCAGCCAAGAAATTCAACTAGCGGGGGGGTCCTCCTACAATGAGCAGTTCTTC.

The gene calls are TRBV5-8 and TRBJ2-4; 7 bases map to TRBD1. The CDR3 has 13 amino acids. Germline V gene data show CDR1 as SGHTS and CDR2 as YDEGEE. V lost 4 bases, J lost 8 bases, and 6 bases stayed unmatched. The CDR3 protein is CASSLTGPDIQYF. In DNA form, the CDR3 reads TGTGCCAGCAGCCTGACAGGGCCGGACATTCAGTACTTC. The full variable domain, in which reference TRBV5-8 and TRBJ2-4 provide the parts outside the CDR3, is EAGVTQSPTHLIKTRGQQATLRCSPISGHTSVYWYQQALGLGLQFLLWYDEGEERNRGNFPPRFSGRQFPNYSSELNVNALELEDSALYLCASSLTGPDIQYFGAGTRLSVL.

This clone was seen just once. The gene calls are TRBV12-3 or TRBV12-4 and TRBJ1-3; possible D gene TRBD1, 6 bases. This CDR3 spans 13 amino acids. V was shortened by 6 bases and J by 7 bases, with 13 bases between the two germline ends. This chain's CDR3 is CASSLEGGNTIYF. The CDR3 DNA reads TGTGCCAGCAGCCTGGAGGGGGGGAACACCATATATTTT.

The CDR3 bases are TGTGCCAGCAACCCTGGTGGGGGGAATACAGATACGCAGTATTTT. As protein: CASNPGGGNTDTQYF. The chain employs TRBV9 and TRBJ2-3, with D perhaps matching TRBD2 (6 bases). V was trimmed by 6 bases and J by 3 bases, leaving 17 bases between them. CDR3 length: 15 residues. Per germline, CDR1 SGDLS and CDR2 YYNGEE.

The CDR3 bases are TGCGCCAGCAGCCAAGATGTGACAGGGGACTATGGCTACACCTTC. Its protein product is CASSQDVTGDYGYTF. The chain carries TRBV4-1 and TRBJ1-2; 8 nucleotides agree with TRBD1. This CDR3 has 15 residues. CDR1 is MGHRA, CDR2 YSYEKL, per germline. V lost 0 bases and J lost 3; bases outside the gene matches: 3.

The chain combines TRBV10-3 with TRBJ1-4, with D unresolved. The CDR3 has 13 residues. The germline V and J ends were trimmed by 3 bases and 6 bases, with 8 bases remaining between them. Germline values: CDR1 ENHRY, CDR2 SYGVKD. This CDR3 reads CAISDWRDEKLFF. In DNA, the CDR3 is TGTGCCATCAGTGACTGGCGAGATGAAAAACTGTTTTTT.

This chain links TRBV29-1 with TRBJ1-1, with a possible D match to TRBD1 (5 bases). The ends were cut back, 4 bases at V and 5 bases at J, with 11 bases in the middle. The germline CDR1 and CDR2 sequences are SQVTM and ANQGSEA. The CDR3 extends over 12 amino acids. CDR3 nucleotide sequence: TGCAGCGTTGGACAGCGGAGTACTGAAGCTTTCTTT. As protein: CSVGQRSTEAFF.

In its sample, this clone was seen once. The chain combines TRBV6-6 with TRBJ1-2; maybe TRBD1 (5 bases). Germline V CDR1 and CDR2: MNHNY, SVGAGI (reference sequence). Trimming left V 2 bases short and J 4 bases short, with 11 bases between. The CDR3 has 14 amino acids. CDR3 residues: CASSYRDQVYGYTF. In nucleotides, the CDR3 is TGTGCCAGCAGTTACCGGGACCAGGTCTATGGCTACACCTTC.

The chain joins TRBV2 to TRBJ2-3, with D unresolved. The CDR3 runs 14 residues. Trimming took 3 bases from V and 0 from J, leaving 7 bases between them. Germline V gene data show CDR1 as SNHLY and CDR2 as FYNNEI. This chain's CDR3 is CASSDRSSTDTQYF. The CDR3 DNA sequence: TGTGCCAGCAGTGACAGGAGTAGCACAGATACGCAGTATTTT.

The V and J genes are TRBV2 and TRBJ2-7; D gene ambiguous. V shed 4 bases and J shed 3 bases, with 13 bases lying between them. The CDR3 length is 14 residues. The germline gives CDR1 SNHLY, CDR2 FYNNEI. The DNA of the CDR3 is TGTGCCAGCAGTGTTAGGTCGGCTGACTACGAGCAGTACTTC. Amino acids: CASSVRSADYEQYF.

The chain links TRBV19 to TRBJ1-5, with D perhaps TRBD1 (5 bases). The CDR3 extends over 14 amino acids. The V end lost 11 bases, the J end lost 6 bases, and 20 bases lay between the germline ends. CDR1 LNHDA and CDR2 SQIVND come from the germline V gene (reference sequence). Written as DNA, the CDR3 is TGTGCCTCCCAGGCGGGGGGATGGAGTCAGCCCCAGCATTTT. Its protein product is CASQAGGWSQPQHF.

This chain links TRBV9 with TRBJ2-3; tentative D call: TRBD1 (5 bases). V lost 0 bases, J lost 2 bases, and 7 bases lay in between. Germline V lookup: CDR1 SGDLS, CDR2 YYNGEE. The CDR3 runs to 14 residues. The CDR3 region has the DNA TGTGCCAGCAGCGTAGAGACAGCCACAGATACGCAGTATTTT. Its protein is CASSVETATDTQYF.

This clone was seen just once. V gene TRBV28 combines with J gene TRBJ2-3; either TRBD1 or TRBD2 may supply D (5 bases each). The V gene's germline CDR1 is MDHEN and CDR2 SYDVKM. Trimming pared 3 bases from V and 5 bases from J, leaving 21 bases between. This CDR3 is 17 amino acids long. CDR3 DNA sequence: TGTGCCAGCAGTTTTGGGCCGGGACGGGTTAATAGAGATACGCAGTATTTT. Its protein is CASSFGPGRVNRDTQYF.

This clone has just a few counts. The chain has TRBV28 and TRBJ1-5; D not resolved. The CDR3 totals 15 residues. Germline V gene data show CDR1 as MDHEN and CDR2 as SYDVKM. V was clipped by 6 bases and J by 0 bases, with 12 bases between them. CDR3 coding DNA: TGTGCCAGCAGGGGCCCTCAGGCTAGCAATCAGCCCCAGCATTTT. It yields the protein CASRGPQASNQPQHF.

The V and J genes are TRBV28 and TRBJ2-7; 11 positions agree with TRBD2. V shed 5 bases, J shed 4 bases, and the junction held 7 bases outside the gene matches. The germline V gene has CDR1 MDHEN and CDR2 SYDVKM. This CDR3 has 15 amino acids. This chain's CDR3 is CASSITSGSWYEQYF. The DNA for the CDR3 is TGTGCCAGCAGTATTACTAGCGGGAGCTGGTACGAGCAGTACTTC.

This chain uses TRBV9 with TRBJ1-4; D may be TRBD1 (6 bases). Trimming took off 4 bases at V and 4 bases at J, with 11 bases between the two ends. The germline gives CDR1 SGDLS, CDR2 YYNGEE. The CDR3 covers 14 residues. This CDR3 is CASSPDRLNEKLFF. The CDR3, as DNA: TGTGCCAGCAGCCCAGACAGGCTTAATGAAAAACTGTTTTTT. The complete variable domain, with remaining parts taken from reference TRBV9 and TRBJ1-4, reads DSGVTQTPKHLITATGQRVTLRCSPRSGDLSVYWYQQSLDQGLQFLIQYYNGEERAKGNILERFSAQQFPDLHSELNLSSLELGDSALYFCASSPDRLNEKLFFGSGTQLSVL.